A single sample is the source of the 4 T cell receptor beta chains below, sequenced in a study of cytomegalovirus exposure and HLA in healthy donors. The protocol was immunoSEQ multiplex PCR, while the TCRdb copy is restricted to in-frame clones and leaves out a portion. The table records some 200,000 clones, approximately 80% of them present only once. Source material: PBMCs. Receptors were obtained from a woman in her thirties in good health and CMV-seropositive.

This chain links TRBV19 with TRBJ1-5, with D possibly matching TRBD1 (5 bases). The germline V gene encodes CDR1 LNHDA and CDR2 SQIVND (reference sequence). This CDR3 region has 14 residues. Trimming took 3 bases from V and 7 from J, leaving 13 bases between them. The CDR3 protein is CASSMGGARQPQHF. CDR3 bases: TGTGCCAGTAGTATGGGTGGGGCTCGACAGCCCCAGCATTTT.

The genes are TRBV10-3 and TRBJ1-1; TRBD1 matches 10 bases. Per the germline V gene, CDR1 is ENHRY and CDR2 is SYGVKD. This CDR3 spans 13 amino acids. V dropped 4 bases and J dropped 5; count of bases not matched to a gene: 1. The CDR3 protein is CAISVGQGTEAFF. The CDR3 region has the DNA TGTGCCATCAGTGTGGGACAGGGGACTGAAGCTTTCTTT.

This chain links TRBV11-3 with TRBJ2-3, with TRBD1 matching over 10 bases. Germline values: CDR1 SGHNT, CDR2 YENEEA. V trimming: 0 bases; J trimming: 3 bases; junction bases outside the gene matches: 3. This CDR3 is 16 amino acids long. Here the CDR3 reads CASSLDRQGATDTQYF. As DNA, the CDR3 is TGTGCCAGCAGCTTAGATAGACAGGGGGCAACAGATACGCAGTATTTT.

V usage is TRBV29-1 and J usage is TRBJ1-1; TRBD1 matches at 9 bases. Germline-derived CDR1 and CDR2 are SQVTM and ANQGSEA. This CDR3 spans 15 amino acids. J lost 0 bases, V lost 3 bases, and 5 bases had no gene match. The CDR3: CSVDTTGGMNTEAFF. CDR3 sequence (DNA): TGCAGCGTTGATACGACAGGGGGTATGAACACTGAAGCTTTCTTT.